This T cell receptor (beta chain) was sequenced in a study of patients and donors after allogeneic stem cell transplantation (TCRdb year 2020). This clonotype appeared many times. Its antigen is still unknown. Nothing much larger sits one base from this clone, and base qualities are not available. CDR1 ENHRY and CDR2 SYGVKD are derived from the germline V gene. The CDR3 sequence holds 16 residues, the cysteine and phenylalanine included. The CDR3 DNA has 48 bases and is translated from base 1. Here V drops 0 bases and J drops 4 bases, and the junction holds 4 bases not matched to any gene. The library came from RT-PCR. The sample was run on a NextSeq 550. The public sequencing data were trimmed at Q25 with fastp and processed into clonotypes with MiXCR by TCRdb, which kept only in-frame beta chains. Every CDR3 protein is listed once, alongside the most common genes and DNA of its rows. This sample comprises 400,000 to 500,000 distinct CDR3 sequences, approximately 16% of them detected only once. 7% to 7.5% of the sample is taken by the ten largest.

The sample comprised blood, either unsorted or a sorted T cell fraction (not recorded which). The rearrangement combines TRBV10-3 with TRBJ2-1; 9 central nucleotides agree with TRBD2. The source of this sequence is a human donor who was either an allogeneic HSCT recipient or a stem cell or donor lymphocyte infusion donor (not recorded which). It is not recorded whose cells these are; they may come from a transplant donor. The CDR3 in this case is CAISESSGGTYNEQFF. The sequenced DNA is TGTGCCATCAGTGAGTCGAGCGGGGGGACTTACAATGAGCAGTTCTTC.